These T cell receptor beta chains were read from a single sample in a study of beta chain features in type 1 diabetes. The table came from immunoSEQ multiplex PCR; TCRdb's copy has only in-frame clones and leaves some out. This sample has a few hundred thousand clones, with approximately 16% found just once. The sequenced material came from naive CD4+ T cells from blood. The source is a man aged 18 to 30 with type 1 diabetes. The CDR3 runs from the conserved cysteine through the conserved F or W. A D gene is named only where the DNA matches it firmly. Clone size is stated in some rows and not others, as once, few, many or a class when expanded.

>TRBJ2-3|TRBV30|TRBD2|few
CALTSDNTDTQYF
TGTGCCTTGACTAGCGATAACACAGATACGCAGTATTTT
>TRBJ1-2|TRBV9|-|-
CASSAGPHLGGSYTF
TGTGCCAGCAGCGCGGGCCCCCATCTGGGAGGGAGCTACACCTTC
>TRBJ2-4|TRBV11-2|-|few
CASSRTGTQLGSKNIQYF
TGTGCCAGCAGCCGAACCGGGACACAGCTCGGTTCCAAAAACATTCAGTACTTC
>TRBJ1-2|TRBV5-4|-|-
CASSLAKEGRYGYTF
TGTGCCAGCAGCTTGGCCAAGGAGGGACGCTATGGCTACACCTTC
>TRBJ2-2|TRBV11-2|TRBD1|-
CATNRGLNTGELFF
TGTGCCACCAACAGGGGGCTGAACACCGGGGAGCTGTTTTTT
>TRBJ2-2|TRBV19|-|few
CASSSWGLDANTGELFF
TGTGCCAGTAGTTCCTGGGGACTCGACGCGAACACCGGGGAGCTGTTTTTT
>TRBJ1-1|TRBV28|-|few
CASSEGEHTEAFF
TGTGCCAGCAGTGAGGGAGAGCACACTGAAGCTTTCTTT
>TRBJ2-3|TRBV7-2|-|few
CASSLERTDTQYF
TGTGCCAGCAGCTTAGAGCGTACAGATACGCAGTATTTT
>TRBJ2-3|TRBV7-8|TRBD1|few
CASSTGTDDTDTQYF
TGTGCCAGCAGCACCGGGACAGACGACACAGATACGCAGTATTTT
>TRBJ2-3|TRBV18|TRBD2|-
CASSPYTSGGTDTQYF
TGTGCCAGCTCACCATATACCAGCGGGGGCACAGATACGCAGTATTTT
>TRBJ2-2|TRBV18|TRBD1|-
CASSTGTGVGGELFF
TGTGCCAGCTCAACCGGGACAGGGGTCGGCGGGGAGCTGTTTTTT
>TRBJ2-3|TRBV29-1|-|few
CSVEGPGDTQYF
TGCAGCGTTGAGGGTCCCGGGGATACGCAGTATTTT
>TRBJ1-5|TRBV5-6|TRBD1|few
CASSPSQGGNQPQHF
TGTGCCAGCAGCCCATCACAGGGGGGCAATCAGCCCCAGCATTTT
>TRBJ2-4|TRBV5-1|-|few
CASSSDGTGDKNIQYF
TGCGCCAGCAGCTCGGATGGAACCGGGGACAAAAACATTCAGTACTTC
>TRBJ1-6|TRBV30|TRBD1|-
CACPPGQFNSPLHF
TGTGCCTGCCCACCGGGACAGTTCAATTCACCCCTCCACTTT
>TRBJ2-6|TRBV25-1|-|-
CASMGSSSGANVLTF
TGTGCCAGCATGGGCTCCAGCTCTGGGGCCAACGTCCTGACTTTC
>TRBJ1-5|TRBV27|-|-
CASSPFGRSGQPQHF
TGTGCCAGCAGTCCCTTCGGGAGGTCCGGGCAGCCCCAGCATTTT
>TRBJ2-5|TRBV28|-|few
CASSLPAGGYQETQYF
TGTGCCAGCAGTCTCCCTGCAGGCGGGTACCAAGAGACCCAGTACTTC
>TRBJ2-3|TRBV18|-|-
CASSRGAGPDTQYF
TGTGCCAGCTCCCGTGGCGCGGGACCAGATACGCAGTATTTT
>TRBJ2-7|TRBV6-5|-|few
CASSYSYGGRYEQYF
TGTGCCAGCAGTTACTCCTACGGGGGACGCTACGAGCAGTACTTC
>TRBJ2-1|TRBV11-2|-|few
CASSLYRSEQFF
TGTGCCAGCAGCTTATATCGGTCCGAGCAGTTCTTC
>TRBJ2-1|TRBV7-9|-|-
CASTPGNWVVNEQFF
TGTGCCAGCACCCCGGGGAATTGGGTCGTCAATGAGCAGTTCTTC
>TRBJ1-4|TRBV4-1|-|few
CASSQLAREKLFF
TGCGCCAGCAGCCAATTAGCGCGTGAAAAACTGTTTTTT
>TRBJ2-3|TRBV18|-|-
CASSRMVGPSHPTDTQYF
TGTGCCAGCTCAAGGATGGTGGGCCCCAGCCATCCCACAGATACGCAGTATTTT
>TRBJ2-7|TRBV7-2|TRBD2|few
CASSRSWTSGRTYEQYF
TGTGCCAGCAGCCGATCCTGGACTAGCGGGAGAACCTACGAGCAGTACTTC
>TRBJ2-3|TRBV2|-|-
CASKLDSTDTQYF
TGTGCCAGCAAACTCGATAGCACAGATACGCAGTATTTT
>TRBJ2-3|TRBV30|-|-
CAWAVVISTDTQYF
TGTGCCTGGGCCGTAGTGATAAGTACAGATACGCAGTATTTT
>TRBJ2-2|TRBV28|-|-
CASINRNTGELFF
TGTGCCAGCATAAACAGGAACACCGGGGAGCTGTTTTTT
>TRBJ1-2|TRBV30|-|few
CAWNQQGINYGYTF
TGTGCCTGGAACCAACAGGGTATAAACTATGGCTACACCTTC
>TRBJ2-1|TRBV15|-|few
CATSRDLRGGNEQFF
TGTGCCACCAGCAGAGATTTAAGGGGGGGCAATGAGCAGTTCTTC
>TRBJ1-5|TRBV2|-|few
CASRSTGGHQPQHF
TGTGCCAGCCGGTCGACCGGAGGACATCAGCCCCAGCATTTT
>TRBJ1-5|TRBV30|TRBD1|-
CAWSGTGDQPQHF
TGTGCCTGGAGTGGGACAGGGGATCAGCCCCAGCATTTT
>TRBJ2-7|TRBV15|-|-
CATSPSGAQYEQYF
TGTGCCACCAGCCCATCAGGGGCCCAGTACGAGCAGTACTTC
>TRBJ2-7|TRBV5-1|TRBD2|-
CASSRGLAGTEEQYF
TGCGCCAGCAGCCGCGGTCTAGCGGGGACGGAGGAGCAGTACTTC
>TRBJ2-5|TRBV5-4|TRBD2|-
CASSESGSEETQYF
TGTGCCAGCAGCGAAAGCGGGAGTGAGGAGACCCAGTACTTC
>TRBJ2-5|TRBV21-1|-|-
CASSKDGREAQETQYF
TGTGCCAGCAGCAAAGACGGGCGGGAGGCCCAAGAGACCCAGTACTTC
>TRBJ2-7|TRBV20-1|-|few
CSASRGYEQYF
TGCAGTGCTAGCAGAGGATACGAGCAGTACTTC
>TRBJ1-2|TRBV23-1|-|few
CASSQSRESGNNYGYTF
TGCGCCAGCAGTCAATCGAGAGAATCAGGGAATAACTATGGCTACACCTTC
>TRBJ1-2|TRBV6-6|-|-
CASSQEGRNYGYTF
TGTGCCAGCAGCCAAGAGGGCAGAAACTATGGCTACACCTTC
>TRBJ2-3|TRBV5-1|TRBD2|few
CASARLAGGPDTQYF
TGCGCCAGCGCCAGACTAGCGGGAGGCCCAGATACGCAGTATTTT
>TRBJ2-1|TRBV2|-|-
CASSGGLLEQFF
TGTGCCAGCAGTGGGGGACTCCTTGAGCAGTTCTTC
>TRBJ1-2|TRBV2|TRBD1|-
CASSMDRTDYGYTF
TGTGCCAGCAGTATGGACAGGACTGACTATGGCTACACCTTC
>TRBJ2-5|TRBV5-4|TRBD1|-
CASSPIFLGQGASETQYF
TGTGCCAGCAGCCCTATTTTTCTGGGACAGGGGGCATCGGAGACCCAGTACTTC
>TRBJ2-3|TRBV18|-|-
CASSPRAGLGDTQYF
TGTGCCAGCTCACCTCGGGCGGGATTGGGAGATACGCAGTATTTT
>TRBJ2-1|TRBV29-1|TRBD2|-
CSVPWAGGPRHEQFF
TGCAGCGTCCCCTGGGCGGGAGGGCCTCGGCATGAGCAGTTCTTC
>TRBJ2-1|TRBV10-3|TRBD2|-
CAISDGRYNEQFF
TGTGCCATCAGTGACGGGAGGTACAATGAGCAGTTCTTC
>TRBJ2-1|TRBV9|TRBD2|-
CASSVVGTSVGYNEQFF
TGTGCCAGCAGCGTAGTGGGGACTAGCGTCGGCTACAATGAGCAGTTCTTC
>TRBJ1-4|TRBV28|-|-
CASSGEGESYEKLFF
TGTGCCAGCAGTGGAGAGGGGGAGTCATATGAAAAACTGTTTTTT
>TRBJ2-5|TRBV29-1|TRBD1|-
CSVQRTGGLQETQYF
TGCAGCGTGCAGAGGACAGGGGGCTTACAAGAGACCCAGTACTTC
>TRBJ2-3|TRBV30|TRBD2|-
CAWSRLAGSSTDTQYF
TGTGCCTGGAGTAGACTAGCGGGGTCTAGCACAGATACGCAGTATTTT
>TRBJ1-2|TRBV18|TRBD1|-
CASSPGDRSYGYTF
TGTGCCAGCTCACCGGGGGACAGATCATATGGCTACACCTTC
>TRBJ1-4|TRBV18|TRBD1|few
CASSPRRGRDEKLFF
TGTGCCAGCTCACCACGGAGGGGGCGGGATGAAAAACTGTTTTTT
>TRBJ2-3|TRBV6-5|TRBD1|-
CASSRQGRTQYF
TGTGCCAGCAGCAGACAGGGGCGTACGCAGTATTTT
>TRBJ2-1|TRBV6-5|-|few
CASSHSGLAYNEQFF
TGTGCCAGCAGCCATAGCGGTCTGGCTTACAATGAGCAGTTCTTC
>TRBJ2-1|TRBV28|TRBD2|few
CASSGRTSGRDSSYNEQFF
TGTGCCAGCAGTGGACGGACTAGCGGGAGGGATAGCTCCTACAATGAGCAGTTCTTC
>TRBJ1-2|TRBV5-1|TRBD1|-
CASSLAPGGGYGYTF
TGTGCCAGCAGCTTGGCCCCAGGGGGCGGGTATGGCTACACCTTC